Following are 32 T cell receptor beta chains from one sample sequenced in a study of OX40 agonist ivuxolimab in advanced cancers. Assay used: immunoSEQ multiplex PCR; TCRdb lists only in-frame clones, some missing. Among 75,000 to 100,000 clones listed, approximately 84% were seen once. Sequenced material: CD4+ or CD8+ T cells sorted from blood, taken in a trial of the OX40 agonist ivuxolimab. Receptors were obtained from an adult with an advanced solid tumor such as melanoma, head and neck, liver or kidney cancer.

V is TRBV18 and J is TRBJ1-2; unclear D gene. There are 14 residues in the CDR3. In germline, CDR1 is KGHSH, CDR2 LQKENI. Trimming took 5 bases from V and 5 from J, leaving 15 bases between them. CDR3 residues: CASSGLGRGYGYTF. The CDR3 nucleotides are TGTGCCAGCTCAGGTCTAGGGCGAGGTTATGGCTACACCTTC.

The rearrangement links TRBV9 to TRBJ2-5; the match to TRBD1 covers 8 bases. CDR1 is SGDLS, CDR2 YYNGEE, per germline. Trimming cost V 0 bases and J 5 bases; bases outside gene matches: 6. This CDR3 region has 15 residues. The CDR3 coding sequence is TGTGCCAGCAGCGTAGCGGACAGGGTTGCGGAGACCCAGTACTTC. Translation: CASSVADRVAETQYF. The entire variable domain, with the rest obtained from reference TRBV9 and TRBJ2-5, is as follows: DSGVTQTPKHLITATGQRVTLRCSPRSGDLSVYWYQQSLDQGLQFLIQYYNGEERAKGNILERFSAQQFPDLHSELNLSSLELGDSALYFCASSVADRVAETQYFGPGTRLLVL.

This clone turned up a few times. The V and J genes are TRBV19 and TRBJ1-2; a weak D match, TRBD1 (5 bases). Trimming shortened V by 5 bases and J by 8 bases, and 15 bases separated the two germline ends. CDR1 and CDR2 (germline): LNHDA, SQIVND (reference sequence). This CDR3 region has 13 residues. CDR3 in amino acids: CASSPSLGVGYTF. CDR3 nucleotide sequence: TGTGCCAGTAGTCCGTCACTGGGGGTCGGCTACACCTTC.

The rearrangement uses TRBV11-2 and TRBJ2-5; possibly TRBD1 for D (6 bases). Germline CDR1 and CDR2: SGHAT and FQNNGV. Trimming removed 3 bases from V and 5 bases from J, with 13 bases in between. This CDR3 spans 14 amino acids. The CDR3 coding sequence is TGTGCCAGCAGCTTGGGGGCGGTAGGGGAGACCCAGTACTTC. Encoded protein: CASSLGAVGETQYF.

V and J are TRBV28 and TRBJ2-3, with D unresolved. The germline V gene encodes CDR1 MDHEN and CDR2 SYDVKM. Trimming stripped 6 bases from V and 7 bases from J, with 17 bases between. The CDR3 is 14 amino acids. The CDR3 loop is CASSPTTPIHTQYF. The CDR3 region has the DNA TGTGCCAGCAGCCCTACCACCCCCATCCATACGCAGTATTTT.

The genes are TRBV19 and TRBJ2-1; TRBD2 matches 8 bases. Germline V gives CDR1 LNHDA, CDR2 SQIVND (reference sequence). V was clipped by 6 bases and J by 3 bases; unmatched bases: 7. The CDR3 is 15 residues long. The CDR3 is CASRATSGSYNEQFF. In DNA form, the CDR3 reads TGTGCCAGTAGAGCTACTAGCGGTAGCTACAATGAGCAGTTCTTC.

The chain employs TRBV10-2 and TRBJ1-2; D is ambiguous. Germline V gene data show CDR1 as WSHSY and CDR2 as SAAADI. Trimming shortened V by 3 bases and J by 2 bases, and 13 bases separated the two germline ends. The CDR3 runs 15 residues. This CDR3 is CASSDPLLGNYGYTF. The DNA of the CDR3 is TGCGCCAGCAGTGACCCCTTGCTGGGGAACTATGGCTACACCTTC.

The chain couples TRBV27 to TRBJ1-2, with unresolved D. The V end lost 3 bases, the J end lost 5 bases, and 13 bases lay between the germline ends. Per the germline V gene, CDR1 is MNHEY and CDR2 is SMNVEV (reference sequence). The CDR3 is 14 residues long. CDR3 residues: CASSLAPSGYGYTF. The CDR3 DNA reads TGTGCCAGCAGTTTGGCCCCCTCGGGGTATGGCTACACCTTC.

CDR3 region: CASSFSVYGELFF. In DNA form, the CDR3 reads TGTGCCAGCAGCTTTTCTGTCTACGGGGAGCTGTTTTTT. V is TRBV7-3 and J is TRBJ2-2; D unclear. Germline loops: CDR1 SGHTA, CDR2 FQGTGA. V was shortened by 3 bases and J by 7 bases, with 9 bases between the two germline ends. The CDR3 sequence is 13 residues long.

This rearrangement joins TRBV7-3 to TRBJ2-1; D ambiguous. Germline loops: CDR1 SGHTA, CDR2 FQGTGA. The length of the CDR3 is 11 residues. V lost 2 bases and J lost 12, with 8 bases in between. The CDR3 reads CASSLGSGQFF. The DNA of the CDR3 is TGTGCCAGCAGCTTAGGGTCGGGGCAGTTCTTC.

V is TRBV7-2 and J is TRBJ2-4; D gene unclear. The CDR3 runs to 16 residues. The germline V and J ends were trimmed by 5 bases and 3 bases, with 17 bases remaining between them. Germline CDR1 and CDR2: SGHTA and FQGNSA. The CDR3 is CASSSQTRVDKNIQYF. The CDR3 nucleotides are TGTGCCAGCAGCAGTCAAACCCGGGTCGACAAAAACATTCAGTACTTC.

The chain has TRBV25-1 and TRBJ1-6; 9 nucleotides align to TRBD1. J was trimmed by 8 bases and V by 7 bases; bases with no gene match: 6. This CDR3 spans 14 amino acids. CDR1 and CDR2 from the germline V gene are MGHDK and SYGVNS. CDR3 DNA sequence: TGTGCCAGCAAACTCGGGACAGGGTATTCACCCCTCCACTTT. It translates to CASKLGTGYSPLHF. The whole variable domain, filled in from reference TRBV25-1 and TRBJ1-6, reads EADIYQTPRYLVIGTGKKITLECSQTMGHDKMYWYQQDPGMELHLIHYSYGVNSTEKGDLSSESTVSRIRTEHFPLTLESARPSHTSQYLCASKLGTGYSPLHFGNGTRLTVT.

This rearrangement joins TRBV7-2 to TRBJ2-2; D call uncertain. The CDR3 sequence is 11 residues long. Germline V gives CDR1 SGHTA, CDR2 FQGNSA. The V gene lost 2 bases and the J gene lost 5 bases, with 0 bases spanning the gap. In nucleotides, the CDR3 is TGTGCCAGCAGCTTAACCGGGGAGCTGTTTTTT. It codes for CASSLTGELFF.

This clone was recorded a few times. The chain links TRBV6-5 to TRBJ2-5; 10 nucleotides line up with TRBD2. The germline gives CDR1 MNHEY, CDR2 SVGAGI. The CDR3 spans 16 residues. V was clipped by 0 bases and J by 7 bases; unmatched bases: 8. The CDR3 nucleotides read TGTGCCAGCAGTTACTCTGGGACTAGCGCTCCTGGGACCCAGTACTTC. Translation: CASSYSGTSAPGTQYF.

The rearrangement joins TRBV7-7 to TRBJ2-2, with no clear D. The V gene lost 1 base and the J gene lost 2 bases, with 5 bases spanning the gap. The CDR3 has 14 residues. Per the germline V gene, CDR1 is SSHAT and CDR2 is FNYEAQ (reference sequence). CDR3 DNA: TGTGCCAGCAGCTTAGGGCTTAACACCGGGGAGCTGTTTTTT. It is translated as CASSLGLNTGELFF.

The rearrangement uses TRBV6-5 and TRBJ1-2, with 7 bases lining up with TRBD1. The V gene's germline CDR1 is MNHEY and CDR2 SVGAGI. V was clipped by 2 bases and J by 0 bases; unmatched bases: 3. CDR3 size: 15 residues. The CDR3 sequence: CASSYPGQPNYGYTF. As DNA, the CDR3 is TGTGCCAGCAGTTACCCGGGACAGCCTAACTATGGCTACACCTTC.

The chain is built from TRBV5-1 and TRBJ2-3; TRBD2 matches at 9 bases. Looked up from germline, CDR1 is SGHRS and CDR2 is YFSETQ. This CDR3 is built from 18 residues. V lost 1 base to trimming and J lost 0 bases; unmatched junction nucleotides: 9. The CDR3 here is CASSLRGLASVSTDTQYF. DNA of the CDR3: TGCGCCAGCAGCTTGAGGGGACTAGCCTCGGTCAGCACAGATACGCAGTATTTT. The full variable domain, rest sourced from reference TRBV5-1 and TRBJ2-3, is KAGVTQTPRYLIKTRGQQVTLSCSPISGHRSVSWYQQTPGQGLQFLFEYFSETQRNKGNFPGRFSGRQFSNSRSEMNVSTLELGDSALYLCASSLRGLASVSTDTQYFGPGTRLTVL.

The chain is built from TRBV2 and TRBJ2-1; D gene uncertain. Deletions cut 3 bases from V and 11 bases from J, with 20 bases between. In germline, CDR1 is SNHLY, CDR2 FYNNEI. The CDR3 sequence is 15 residues long. The CDR3 loop reads CASSDTIILTAKQFF. DNA of the CDR3: TGTGCCAGCAGTGATACAATTATCTTAACCGCTAAGCAGTTCTTC.

The chain couples TRBV13 to TRBJ1-1; tentatively, D is TRBD1 (5 bases). Germline V lookup: CDR1 PRHDT, CDR2 FYEKMQ (reference sequence). CDR3 size: 17 residues. The V end was cut by 2 bases, the J end by 5 bases, with 21 bases between. The CDR3 is CASSLRWGGLSNTEAFF. In DNA, the CDR3 is TGTGCCAGCAGCTTAAGATGGGGCGGCCTTAGTAATACTGAAGCTTTCTTT.

The chain carries TRBV19 and TRBJ1-4; TRBD1 matches at 9 bases. The germline V gene encodes CDR1 LNHDA and CDR2 SQIVND (reference sequence). The CDR3 is 15 amino acids. The trim removed 5 bases at V and 8 bases at J, leaving 9 bases unmatched. CDR3 bases: TGTGCCAGTAGTCTGTACAGGGGGCTTGACGAAAAACTGTTTTTT. It translates to CASSLYRGLDEKLFF.

The chain recombines TRBV4-1 with TRBJ2-2; D is undetermined. The CDR3 is 15 amino acids. The germline V gene has CDR1 MGHRA and CDR2 YSYEKL. With 1 base removed from V and 3 bases from J, the gap between germline ends came to 9 bases. DNA for the CDR3: TGCGCCAGCAGCCAAGGGAACGCCCACACCGGGGAGCTGTTTTTT. Its translation is CASSQGNAHTGELFF.

This clone was picked up one time. The V gene is TRBV10-3, the J gene TRBJ2-5, with D unclear. CDR1 and CDR2 (germline): ENHRY, SYGVKD. This CDR3 spans 13 amino acids. V lost 6 bases to trimming and J lost 4 bases, with 12 bases between them. The CDR3 spells CAIRAGPGETQYF. CDR3 in DNA: TGTGCCATCAGGGCTGGGCCGGGAGAGACCCAGTACTTC.

V usage is TRBV19 and J usage is TRBJ1-2, with a possible D match to TRBD1 (6 bases). This CDR3 has 17 residues. Deletions cut 3 bases from V and 2 bases from J, with 19 bases between. Germline V gene sequence: CDR1 LNHDA, CDR2 SQIVND (reference sequence). The CDR3: CASSIEATGYANYGYTF. CDR3 nucleotides: TGTGCCAGTAGTATCGAAGCAACAGGGTATGCAAACTATGGCTACACCTTC.

V gene TRBV7-9 combines with J gene TRBJ2-1; TRBD2 matches 8 bases. Germline lookup yields CDR1 SEHNR and CDR2 FQNEAQ (reference sequence). CDR3 size: 18 residues. The ends lost 3 bases at V and 0 bases at J; junction bases unmatched: 10. The CDR3 is CASSLTAGASGSYNEQFF. CDR3 DNA sequence: TGTGCCAGCAGCTTGACAGCGGGGGCCTCGGGCTCCTACAATGAGCAGTTCTTC. The variable domain in full, with the rest retrieved from reference TRBV7-9 and TRBJ2-1, is DTGVSQNPRHKITKRGQNVTFRCDPISEHNRLYWYRQTLGQGPEFLTYFQNEAQLEKSRLLSDRFSAERPKGSFSTLEIQRTEQGDSAMYLCASSLTAGASGSYNEQFFGPGTRLTVL.

The rearrangement joins TRBV2 to TRBJ2-1; 8 nucleotides align to TRBD2. CDR1 is SNHLY, CDR2 FYNNEI, per germline. The CDR3 extends over 15 amino acids. J lost 6 bases, V lost 0 bases, and 4 bases had no gene match. This CDR3 is CASSEASGGSNEQFF. For the CDR3, the DNA is TGTGCCAGCAGTGAAGCGAGCGGGGGATCCAATGAGCAGTTCTTC. Full variable domain (remainder filled in from reference TRBV2 and TRBJ2-1): EPEVTQTPSHQVTQMGQEVILRCVPISNHLYFYWYRQILGQKVEFLVSFYNNEISEKSEIFDDQFSVERPDGSNFTLKIRSTKLEDSAMYFCASSEASGGSNEQFFGPGTRLTVL.

The gene calls are TRBV28 and TRBJ1-4; D remains ambiguous. The CDR3 covers 12 residues. The V gene's germline CDR1 is MDHEN and CDR2 SYDVKM. Trimming pared 3 bases from V and 6 bases from J, leaving 5 bases between. DNA for the CDR3: TGTGCCAGCAGTTTGGAGGATGAAAAACTGTTTTTT. It specifies CASSLEDEKLFF. Full variable domain (missing parts from reference TRBV28 and TRBJ1-4): DVKVTQSSRYLVKRTGEKVFLECVQDMDHENMFWYRQDPGLGLRLIYFSYDVKMKEKGDIPEGYSVSREKKERFSLILESASTNQTSMYLCASSLEDEKLFFGSGTQLSVL.

This clone was found once. The gene calls are TRBV5-8 and TRBJ1-6, with 9 bases matching TRBD1. V was clipped by 7 bases and J by 0 bases; unmatched bases: 8. The germline V gene encodes CDR1 SGHTS and CDR2 YDEGEE. The CDR3 has 17 residues. CDR3 sequence reads: CASSPDRGISYNSPLHF. CDR3 coding DNA: TGTGCCAGCTCCCCGGACAGGGGAATCTCCTATAATTCACCCCTCCACTTT.

The rearrangement joins TRBV9 to TRBJ1-4, with a possible D match to TRBD1 (6 bases). The CDR3 covers 14 residues. CDR1 and CDR2 (germline): SGDLS, YYNGEE. V was clipped by 4 bases and J by 2 bases, with 9 bases between them. The DNA of the CDR3 is TGTGCCAGCAGCCCCGGACAGACTAATGAAAAACTGTTTTTT. Its protein product is CASSPGQTNEKLFF. The full variable domain, in which reference TRBV9 and TRBJ1-4 provide the parts outside the CDR3, is DSGVTQTPKHLITATGQRVTLRCSPRSGDLSVYWYQQSLDQGLQFLIQYYNGEERAKGNILERFSAQQFPDLHSELNLSSLELGDSALYFCASSPGQTNEKLFFGSGTQLSVL.

This chain joins TRBV5-1 and TRBJ1-3; D remains ambiguous. Germline V CDR1 and CDR2: SGHRS, YFSETQ. Trimming pared 2 bases from V and 2 bases from J, leaving 2 bases between. The CDR3 is made up of 12 amino acids. CDR3 sequence reads: CASSFPGNTIYF. In DNA form, the CDR3 reads TGCGCCAGCAGCTTCCCTGGAAACACCATATATTTT.

This clone appeared a single time. V usage is TRBV7-2 and J usage is TRBJ1-3, with 9 bases that match TRBD1. Looked up from germline, CDR1 is SGHTA and CDR2 is FQGNSA. V shed 5 bases, J shed 8 bases, and the junction held 7 bases outside the gene matches. This CDR3 has 14 amino acids. The CDR3 sequence: CASSPPDRGDTIYF. CDR3 sequence (DNA): TGTGCCAGCAGCCCCCCAGACAGGGGGGACACCATATATTTT.

Notes on this clone: Other DNA sequences in the same sample also yield this CDR3. The genes are TRBV6-6 and TRBJ2-5; D not resolved. V was cut by 2 bases and J by 5 bases, with 6 bases left in between. Germline CDR1 is MNHNY and CDR2 is SVGAGI (reference sequence). The CDR3 consists of 12 residues. The CDR3 nucleotides are TGTGCCAGCAGTTACGGAAGGGAGACCCAGTACTTC. Its protein product is CASSYGRETQYF.

The rearrangement links TRBV27 to TRBJ2-7; tentatively, D is TRBD1 (6 bases). There are 12 residues in the CDR3. Germline CDR1 MNHEY, CDR2 SMNVEV (reference sequence). Trimming cost V 5 bases and J 4 bases, with 9 bases left between them. The CDR3 nucleotides read TGTGCCAGCAGTAGGACAGCTTACGAGCAGTACTTC. Protein sequence: CASSRTAYEQYF.